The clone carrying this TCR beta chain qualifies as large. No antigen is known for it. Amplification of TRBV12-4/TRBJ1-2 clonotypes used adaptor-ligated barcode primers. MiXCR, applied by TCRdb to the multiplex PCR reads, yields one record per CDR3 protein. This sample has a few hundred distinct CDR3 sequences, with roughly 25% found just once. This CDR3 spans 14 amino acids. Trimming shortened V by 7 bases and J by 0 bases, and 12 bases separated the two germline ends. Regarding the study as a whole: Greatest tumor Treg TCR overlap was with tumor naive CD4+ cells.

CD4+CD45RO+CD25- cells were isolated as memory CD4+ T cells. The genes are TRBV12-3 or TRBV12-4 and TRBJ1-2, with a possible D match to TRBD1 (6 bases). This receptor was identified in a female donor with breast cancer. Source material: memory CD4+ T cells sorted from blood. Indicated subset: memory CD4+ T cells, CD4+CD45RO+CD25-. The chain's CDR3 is CASTLQGPNYGYTF. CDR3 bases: TGTGCCAGCACCCTACAGGGACCTAACTATGGCTACACCTTC.